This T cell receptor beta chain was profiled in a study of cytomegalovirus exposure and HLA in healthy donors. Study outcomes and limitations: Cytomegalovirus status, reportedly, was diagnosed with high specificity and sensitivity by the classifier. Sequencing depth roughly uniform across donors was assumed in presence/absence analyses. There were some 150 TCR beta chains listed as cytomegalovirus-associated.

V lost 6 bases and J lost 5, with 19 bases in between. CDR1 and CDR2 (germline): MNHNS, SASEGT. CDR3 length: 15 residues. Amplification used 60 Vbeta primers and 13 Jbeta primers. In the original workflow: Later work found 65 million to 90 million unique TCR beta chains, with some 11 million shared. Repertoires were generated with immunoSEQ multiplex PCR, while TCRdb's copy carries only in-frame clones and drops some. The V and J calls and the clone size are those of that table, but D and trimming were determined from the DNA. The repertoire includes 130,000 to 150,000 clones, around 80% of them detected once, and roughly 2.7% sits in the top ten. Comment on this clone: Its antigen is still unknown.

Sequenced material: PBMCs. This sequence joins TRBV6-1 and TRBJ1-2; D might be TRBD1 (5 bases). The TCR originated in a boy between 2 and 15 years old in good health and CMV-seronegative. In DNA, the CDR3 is TGTGCCAGCAGGAACCGGACGGGCAGGGAATATGGCTACACCTTC. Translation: CASRNRTGREYGYTF.